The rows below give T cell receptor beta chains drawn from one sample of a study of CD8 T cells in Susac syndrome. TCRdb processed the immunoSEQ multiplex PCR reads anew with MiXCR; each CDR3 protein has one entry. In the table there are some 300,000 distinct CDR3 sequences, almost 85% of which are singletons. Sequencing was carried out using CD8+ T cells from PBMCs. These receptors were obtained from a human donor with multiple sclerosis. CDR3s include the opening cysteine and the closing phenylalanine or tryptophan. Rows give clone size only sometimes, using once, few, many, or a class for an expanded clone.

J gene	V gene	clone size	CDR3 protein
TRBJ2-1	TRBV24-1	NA	CATSEGGGDPYNEQFF
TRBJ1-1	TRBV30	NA	CAWLSVTEAFF
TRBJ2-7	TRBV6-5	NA	CASSYSDRGLYEQYF
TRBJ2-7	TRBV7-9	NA	CASSHTQTSSGSYEQYF
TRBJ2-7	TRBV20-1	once	CSASGNSPYEQYF
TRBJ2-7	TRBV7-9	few	CASSLEGMSYEQYF
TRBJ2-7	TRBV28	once	CASSPERGTYEQYF
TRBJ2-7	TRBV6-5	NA	CASSYGDFSYEQYF
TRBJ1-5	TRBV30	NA	CAWTAGDNQPQHF
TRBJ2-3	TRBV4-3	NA	CASSQERDRGLDTQYF
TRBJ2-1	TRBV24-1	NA	CATSEGLAGLNEQFF
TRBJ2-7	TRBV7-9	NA	CASSLTGTDEQYF
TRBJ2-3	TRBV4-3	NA	CASSLNYAATSTDTQYF
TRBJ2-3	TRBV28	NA	CASSYPGLATRDTQYF
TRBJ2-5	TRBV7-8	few	CASSLVSVRDRGRRETQYF
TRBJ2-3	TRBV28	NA	CASSLFGGGADTQYF
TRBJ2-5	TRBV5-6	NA	CASTWGSGIQETQYF
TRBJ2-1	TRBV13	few	CASSLAAGGIEQFF
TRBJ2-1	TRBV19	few	CASSPGGVGYNEQFF
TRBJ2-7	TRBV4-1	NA	CASSQEPAGATLAQYF
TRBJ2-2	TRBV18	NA	CASSPPIGINTGELFF
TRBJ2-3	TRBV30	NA	CAWSSGTGGADTQYF
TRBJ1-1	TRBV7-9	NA	CASSLGDSMVTEAFF
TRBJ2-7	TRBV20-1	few	CSARDSYEQYF
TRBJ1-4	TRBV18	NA	CASSPTGQNEKLFF
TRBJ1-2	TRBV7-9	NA	CASSGTVLNYGYTF
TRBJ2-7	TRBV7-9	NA	CASSLGGTGWREQYF
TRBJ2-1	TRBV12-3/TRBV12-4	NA	CASRSFEGRGHEQFF
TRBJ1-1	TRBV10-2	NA	CASKTWAYMNTEAFF
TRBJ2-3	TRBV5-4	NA	CASGDGVAQYF
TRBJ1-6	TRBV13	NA	CASSPRGQRRNSPLHF
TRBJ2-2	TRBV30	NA	CAWRTLAGALAGELFF
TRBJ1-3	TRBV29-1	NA	CSALGQWGSGNTIYF
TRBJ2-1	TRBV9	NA	CASSVDDVRVSEQFF
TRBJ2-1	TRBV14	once	CASSQLWTGEGVNEQFF
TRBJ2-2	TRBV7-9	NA	CASSLEVEPTGELFF
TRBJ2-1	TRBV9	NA	CASTPDSGQGYNEQFF
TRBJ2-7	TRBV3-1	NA	CASSHISGTGLYEQYF
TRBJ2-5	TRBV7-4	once	CASSTAGTSVSQETQYF
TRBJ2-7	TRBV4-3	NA	CASSQEILALAGAYEQYF
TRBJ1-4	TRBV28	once	CASSAPGQGLGNEKLFF
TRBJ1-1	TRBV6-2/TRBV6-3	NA	CASSSWGSRNTEAFF
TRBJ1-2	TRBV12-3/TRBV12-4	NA	CASSAPGTVYGYTF
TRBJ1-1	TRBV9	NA	CASSVVGGLPEAFF
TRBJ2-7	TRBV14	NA	CASSQHHGLSHSYEQYF
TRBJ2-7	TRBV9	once	CASSAAGETEIAGGPHYEQYF
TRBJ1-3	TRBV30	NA	CAWTGSYSENTIYF
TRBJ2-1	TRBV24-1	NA	CATKDEGLYNEQFF
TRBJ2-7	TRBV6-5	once	CASSREDGSSYEQYF
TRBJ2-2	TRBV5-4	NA	CASSFRASDTGELFF
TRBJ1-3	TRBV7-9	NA	CASSLAENTIYF
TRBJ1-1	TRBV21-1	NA	CASSTGPHIRGTNTEAFF
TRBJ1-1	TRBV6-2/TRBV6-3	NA	CASSYPQGREAFF
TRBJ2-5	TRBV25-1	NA	CASSGQGGKETQYF
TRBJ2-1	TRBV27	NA	CASSHGGNGEQFF
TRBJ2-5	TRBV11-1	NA	CASSLFVRTFQETQYF
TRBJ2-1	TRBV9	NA	CASSPGGGRGLPDLDNEQFF
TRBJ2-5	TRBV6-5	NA	CASSLLSGREETQYF
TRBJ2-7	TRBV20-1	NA	CSARRREGPNEQYF